The 20 T cell receptor beta chains below all came from one sample that was sequenced in a study of blood T cells in healthy people across ages. For the second PCR, which ran for 7 to 11 cycles, a sample-barcoded 5' primer and a J-beta primer mix were used. TCRdb reprocessed the 5' RACE reads via MiXCR and lists one record per CDR3 protein. Found here are more than 800,000 distinct CDR3 sequences, around 30% of them singletons; the top ten hold 15% to 20%. The sample taken for sequencing was blood. The receptors were sampled from a woman aged 80 or over in good health.

This clonotype came up many times. The V gene is TRBV20-1, the J gene TRBJ2-5, with D unclear. The V and J ends lost 3 bases and 3 bases respectively, with 5 bases between them. The CDR3 is made up of 11 amino acids. The V gene's germline CDR1 is DFQATT and CDR2 SNEGSKA (reference sequence). CDR3 protein: CSASGEETQYF. In DNA, the CDR3 is TGCAGTGCTAGTGGGGAAGAGACCCAGTACTTC.

The chain recombines TRBV6-1 with TRBJ1-3; D uncertain. V was cut by 5 bases and J by 1 base, with 6 bases left in between. The length of the CDR3 is 13 residues. Germline V lookup: CDR1 MNHNS, CDR2 SASEGT. This chain's CDR3 is CASSTESGNTIYF. The DNA for the CDR3 is TGTGCCAGCAGTACTGAATCTGGAAACACCATATATTTT.

The V and J genes are TRBV15 and TRBJ2-2; 13 bases line up with TRBD2. CDR3 length equals 18 residues. The J segment lost 5 bases and the V segment lost 2 bases, leaving 8 bases of the junction unmatched. CDR1 is LNHNV and CDR2 is YYDKDF in the germline V gene (reference sequence). The CDR3 sequence: CATSRPRTSGGRTGELFF. DNA of the CDR3: TGTGCCACCAGCAGACCCCGGACTAGCGGGGGTCGAACCGGGGAGCTGTTTTTT.

A word on this clonotype: This may come from a read error, since a much larger clone is one base off. The V call is TRBV7-2, the J call TRBJ2-4, with D possibly being TRBD1 or TRBD2 (5 bases each). The J call is uncertain, as TRBJ2-7 better fits the DNA end. This CDR3 contains 16 residues. Germline V gene data show CDR1 as SGHTA and CDR2 as FQGNSA. CDR3 protein: CASSLGPGAVWYEQYF. The CDR3 DNA reads as TGTGCCAGCAGCCTGGGCCCCGGGGCGGTTTGGTACGAGCAGTACTTC.

This clonotype was counted at least ten times. The chain employs TRBV4-3 and TRBJ2-3; no clear D. CDR1 and CDR2 (germline): LGHNA, YSLEER. This CDR3 contains 16 residues. Between the trimmed V and J ends, which lost 1 base and 5 bases, there was a span of 16 bases. The DNA of the CDR3 is TGCGCCAGCAGCCAAGGTGTTCCGGGTTCGAGAGATACGCAGTATTTT. It translates to CASSQGVPGSRDTQYF.

This clonotype was recorded at least ten times. The chain is built from TRBV12-3 or TRBV12-4 and TRBJ2-3, with 14 positions matching TRBD2. CDR3 length: 16 amino acids. V lost 5 bases to trimming and J lost 2 bases; unmatched junction nucleotides: 3. In DNA form, the CDR3 reads TGTGCCAGCAGTAAGACTAGCGGGGGGGTCACAGATACGCAGTATTTT. It is translated as CASSKTSGGVTDTQYF.

The table lists this clonotype with many counts. The V call is TRBV20-1, the J call TRBJ2-1, with D perhaps TRBD2 (6 bases). The germline V gene encodes CDR1 DFQATT and CDR2 SNEGSKA (reference sequence). The V and J ends lost 2 bases and 8 bases respectively, with 16 bases between them. CDR3 size: 14 residues. The CDR3 reads CSARTGLRGDEQFF. The CDR3 DNA reads as TGCAGTGCTAGAACGGGACTGCGTGGGGATGAGCAGTTCTTC.

The chain is built from TRBV18 and TRBJ2-7, with TRBD2 identical over 9 bases. The J call may be mistaken, given a closer DNA end match to TRBJ2-5. Germline V lookup: CDR1 KGHSH, CDR2 LQKENI. The length of the CDR3 is 16 residues. The CDR3 reads CASSPPLAGSLETQYF. The CDR3 DNA is TGTGCCAGCTCACCACCCCTAGCGGGGTCTTTGGAGACCCAGTACTTC.

The chain couples TRBV2 to TRBJ2-1, with D possibly TRBD1 on 6 matching bases. This CDR3 is 18 amino acids long. V was clipped by 3 bases and J by 0 bases, with 18 bases between them. Germline CDR1 SNHLY, CDR2 FYNNEI. CDR3 residues: CASSDKLGAGRSYNEQFF. The CDR3 DNA sequence: TGTGCCAGCAGTGATAAGTTGGGGGCTGGACGCTCCTACAATGAGCAGTTCTTC.

To note about this clonotype: A much more abundant neighbour one base away suggests this may be a read error. The gene calls are TRBV20-1 and TRBJ2-5; the D gene is possibly TRBD2 (7 bases). This CDR3 is built from 13 residues. Trimming took off 7 bases at V and 5 bases at J, with 17 bases between the two ends. CDR1 DFQATT and CDR2 SNEGSKA come from the germline V gene (reference sequence). The CDR3 protein is CSVILGGRETQYF. The CDR3 DNA is TGCAGTGTTATCCTCGGGGGGCGCGAGACCCAGTACTTC.

This clonotype was seen many times. The genes are TRBV29-1 and TRBJ2-5, with 8 bases fitting TRBD2. From germline, CDR1 is SQVTM and CDR2 ANQGSEA. With 3 bases clipped from V and 7 bases from J, the junction kept 10 bases outside the gene matches. CDR3 length equals 14 residues. The DNA of the CDR3 is TGCAGCGTTGATGAGCGGGGGACCCCAGGGACCCAGTACTTC. It codes for CSVDERGTPGTQYF.

The sample holds a few counts of this clonotype. This sequence joins TRBV12-3 or TRBV12-4 and TRBJ2-2; no clear D. This CDR3 contains 13 residues. Trimming shortened V by 6 bases and J by 6 bases, and 11 bases separated the two germline ends. CDR3 DNA sequence: TGTGCCAGCAGAGAAGTCCCGCCCGGGGAGCTGTTTTTT. Residues: CASREVPPGELFF.

The chain uses TRBV20-1 and TRBJ1-5; D call uncertain. The CDR3 is 13 amino acids. Germline CDR1 reads DFQATT; CDR2 reads SNEGSKA (reference sequence). V was pared by 2 bases and J by 7 bases, with 12 bases between. The DNA for the CDR3 is TGCAGTGCTAGACGACGGTGGGGACAGCCCCAGCATTTT. Translation gives CSARRRWGQPQHF.

Worth noting for this clonotype: Germline and junction disagree at one end, which may indicate a read error. The gene calls are TRBV5-6 and TRBJ2-3; tentative D call: TRBD2 (6 bases). In germline, CDR1 is SGHDT, CDR2 YYEEEE. This CDR3 is built from 15 residues. CDR3 loop: CANSRDWASTDTQYF. CDR3 sequence (DNA): TGTGCCAACAGCCGGGACTGGGCTAGCACAGATACGCAGTATTTT. The full variable domain, with the rest looked up from reference TRBV5-6 and TRBJ2-3, is DAGVTQSPTHLIKTRGQQVTLRCSPKSGHDTVSWYQQALGQGPQFIFQYYEEEERQRGNFPDRFSGHQFPNYSSELNVNALLLGDSALYLCANSRDWASTDTQYFGPGTRLTVL.

Concerning this clonotype: This could be a read error, since a much larger clone is one nucleotide away. This chain connects TRBV12-3 or TRBV12-4 to TRBJ1-6; D gene uncertain. Trimming cost V 5 bases and J 7 bases, with 18 bases left between them. The CDR3 consists of 16 residues. CDR3 DNA sequence: TGTGCCAGCAGTCCGACCCCTCAGATTATAAATTCACCCCTCCACTTT. The encoded protein is CASSPTPQIINSPLHF.

The chain is built from TRBV5-1 and TRBJ2-4; 11 nucleotides match TRBD1. The J call may not be correct, given that the DNA end is closer to TRBJ2-7. The CDR3 length is 15 residues. The germline V gene encodes CDR1 SGHRS and CDR2 YFSETQ. CDR3 bases: TGCGCCAGCAGCGACTTAAGGACAGGGGGCAACGAGCAGTACTTC. It specifies CASSDLRTGGNEQYF.

Comment on this clonotype: No conserved phenylalanine or tryptophan ends this CDR3, so it is likely a read error. The V call is TRBV7-2, the J call TRBJ2-2; D unclear. Trimming stripped 6 bases from V and 0 bases from J, with 14 bases between. CDR3 length: 16 amino acids. From germline, CDR1 is SGHTA and CDR2 FQGNSA. CDR3 sequence reads: CASRPRATSNTGELFL. As DNA, the CDR3 is TGTGCCAGCAGACCCCGGGCGACGTCGAACACCGGGGAGCTGTTTTTG.

Ten or more counts support this clonotype. The V call is TRBV20-1, the J call TRBJ2-5, with 8 bases that match TRBD1. The CDR3 sequence is 15 residues long. Per germline, CDR1 DFQATT and CDR2 SNEGSKA (reference sequence). Germline trimming cut 3 bases from V and 5 bases from J; bases unmatched to any gene: 11. The CDR3 reads CSASLPRTGQETQYF. DNA for the CDR3: TGCAGTGCTAGCCTTCCACGGACAGGGCAGGAGACCCAGTACTTC.

This clonotype was seen at least ten times. The V and J genes are TRBV12-3 or TRBV12-4 and TRBJ1-5, with D unresolved. V shed 1 base and J shed 2 bases, with 12 bases lying between them. The CDR3 runs to 16 residues. The CDR3 reads CASSLGTSVGNQPQHF. Here the CDR3 DNA reads TGTGCCAGCAGTTTAGGGACCTCCGTTGGCAATCAGCCCCAGCATTTT.

This clonotype was seen a handful of times. This chain uses TRBV24-1 with TRBJ1-2; D remains unclear. V lost 3 bases to trimming and J lost 7 bases, with 17 bases between them. The CDR3 consists of 15 residues. Germline values: CDR1 KGHDR, CDR2 SFDVKD. The CDR3 nucleotides read TGTGCCACCAGTGATCCCCGGGAGGCAGGTGGTGGCTACACCTTC. It encodes CATSDPREAGGGYTF.